This TCR beta chain was identified in a study of cytomegalovirus exposure and HLA in healthy donors. Study-level results: The authors considered a cluster of highly shared sequence variants likely to be a sequencing artifact. The productive fraction for most TCR beta V segments was about 87% or about 30% in an earlier analysis. At a 0.05 false discovery rate, a later analysis found approximately 15,000 TCR beta sequences to be associated with HLA alleles. It was reported in a later analysis that an Asian-associated ancestry cluster showed fewer N-insertions than the 666-donor mean.

PCR amplification relied on 60 Vbeta primers (plus 13 Jbeta primers). Some clones are missing from TCRdb's copy, which holds only in-frame ones; the method was immunoSEQ multiplex PCR. The sample has about 89,000 clones; roughly 76% are singletons. V lost 6 bases to trimming and J lost 9 bases; unmatched junction nucleotides: 10. The germline gives CDR1 MNHEY, CDR2 SMNVEV (reference sequence). CDR3 size: 13 residues. On this clone itself: The antigen remains undetermined.

This clonotype was sampled from a male donor in good health and CMV-seronegative. Sequenced input: PBMCs. The gene calls are TRBV27 and TRBJ2-5; 7 bases are shared with TRBD2. The CDR3 here is CASSLTQGRAQYF. CDR3 DNA sequence: TGTGCCAGCAGCCTTACCCAAGGGAGGGCCCAGTACTTC.